These 27 T cell receptor beta chains were all obtained from the same sample, sequenced in a study of T cells in localized non-small cell lung cancer. Only in-frame clones appear in the TCRdb table, and some are missing; sequencing was by immunoSEQ multiplex PCR. The table has 40,000 or so clones, approximately 86% seen once. The material sequenced was peripheral blood, taken before any cancer treatment. The receptors stem from a man between 40 and 70 years old with stage I lung adenocarcinoma.

This clone was counted once. The chain links TRBV28 to TRBJ2-7; D tentatively reads TRBD1 or TRBD2 (7 bases each). Germline values: CDR1 MDHEN, CDR2 SYDVKM. The CDR3 covers 14 residues. V was clipped by 8 bases and J by 3 bases, with 17 bases between them. This CDR3 reads CASASGGGDYEQYF. CDR3 coding DNA: TGTGCCAGCGCCTCAGGGGGAGGGGACTACGAGCAGTACTTC.

V and J are TRBV5-1 and TRBJ1-3; 7 positions match TRBD1. Germline assignment: CDR1 SGHRS and CDR2 YFSETQ. Trimming at V came to 4 bases and at J to 0 bases, leaving 4 bases not matched to a gene. The CDR3 sequence is 15 residues long. The DNA for the CDR3 is TGCGCCAGCAGCCGCGGGACAGACTCTGGAAACACCATATATTTT. This codes for CASSRGTDSGNTIYF.

The J gene is TRBJ2-3, the V gene TRBV7-2; D is unclear. V gave up 4 bases and J gave up 2 bases, with 10 bases separating them. The CDR3 covers 14 residues. Germline loops: CDR1 SGHTA, CDR2 FQGNSA. Here the CDR3 reads CASSSAVNTDTQYF. The CDR3 bases are TGTGCCAGCAGCTCTGCGGTGAACACAGATACGCAGTATTTT.

This clone was observed once. J is TRBJ1-4 and V is TRBV18, with D possibly matching TRBD1 (5 bases). The ends were cut back, 4 bases at V and 8 bases at J, with 14 bases in the middle. This CDR3 is 14 amino acids long. Germline CDR1 and CDR2: KGHSH and LQKENI. In nucleotides, the CDR3 is TGTGCCAGCTCACAAGACAGTATCCGGGAAAAACTGTTTTTT. Encoded protein: CASSQDSIREKLFF.

This chain links TRBV5-1 with TRBJ2-1, with 11 bases matching TRBD2. The germline gives CDR1 SGHRS, CDR2 YFSETQ. The CDR3 is 16 amino acids. Unmatched junction bases numbered 6, after V lost 4 bases and J lost 3 bases. CDR3 nucleotide sequence: TGCGCCAGCAGCGCACAAACTAGCGGGAGCTACAATGAGCAGTTCTTC. This codes for CASSAQTSGSYNEQFF.

This chain joins TRBV11-3 and TRBJ2-3, with a tentative D call TRBD2 (7 bases). The V end lost 5 bases, the J end lost 6 bases, and 15 bases lay between the germline ends. This CDR3 comprises 14 residues. Germline V gene data show CDR1 as SGHNT and CDR2 as YENEEA. The CDR3 sequence: CASSPGGAEDTQYF. DNA for the CDR3: TGTGCCAGCAGCCCGGGGGGCGCAGAGGATACGCAGTATTTT.

This chain joins TRBV19 and TRBJ1-2; 9 bases align to TRBD1. The V segment lost 5 bases and the J segment 2 bases; nucleotides outside the gene matches: 3. From germline, CDR1 is LNHDA and CDR2 SQIVND (reference sequence). The CDR3 contains 14 residues. Here the CDR3 reads CASSPGTGNYGYTF. CDR3 bases: TGTGCCAGTAGTCCCGGGACAGGGAACTATGGCTACACCTTC. Filled out from reference TRBV19 and TRBJ1-2, the complete variable domain reads DGGITQSPKYLFRKEGQNVTLSCEQNLNHDAMYWYRQDPGQGLRLIYYSQIVNDFQKGDIAEGYSVSREKKESFPLTVTSAQKNPTAFYLCASSPGTGNYGYTFGSGTRLTVV.

This chain links TRBV5-6 with TRBJ2-5, with 7 bases fitting TRBD1. The germline gives CDR1 SGHDT, CDR2 YYEEEE. The CDR3 is made up of 13 amino acids. J lost 1 base, V lost 5 bases, and 2 bases had no gene match. Written as DNA, the CDR3 is TGTGCCAGCAGGGGGACAGCCCAAGAGACCCAGTACTTC. Its protein is CASRGTAQETQYF.

The chain is built from TRBV18 and TRBJ2-7, with D perhaps matching TRBD1 or TRBD2 (5 bases each). V was trimmed by 8 bases and J by 9 bases, leaving 20 bases between them. The germline CDR1 and CDR2 sequences are KGHSH and LQKENI. There are 13 residues in the CDR3. CDR3 protein: CASTLGQTRGQYF. The CDR3 DNA is TGTGCCAGCACCCTGGGTCAGACGAGGGGGCAGTACTTC.

This chain links TRBV27 with TRBJ1-2, with 7 positions matching TRBD1. V gave up 1 base and J gave up 2 bases; unmatched junction bases: 4. Germline loops: CDR1 MNHEY, CDR2 SMNVEV (reference sequence). The CDR3 is 15 residues long. CDR3 coding DNA: TGTGCCAGCAGTTTATATGGCAGGGGGAACTATGGCTACACCTTC. This codes for CASSLYGRGNYGYTF.

The chain recombines TRBV2 with TRBJ2-3; a possible D gene is TRBD1 (5 bases). CDR3 length: 16 residues. Germline lookup yields CDR1 SNHLY and CDR2 FYNNEI. V lost 2 bases to trimming and J lost 0 bases, with 12 bases between them. The CDR3 coding sequence is TGTGCCAGCAGTGAATACGCAGGGCTCAGCACAGATACGCAGTATTTT. Encoded protein: CASSEYAGLSTDTQYF. The variable domain in full, with the rest retrieved from reference TRBV2 and TRBJ2-3, is EPEVTQTPSHQVTQMGQEVILRCVPISNHLYFYWYRQILGQKVEFLVSFYNNEISEKSEIFDDQFSVERPDGSNFTLKIRSTKLEDSAMYFCASSEYAGLSTDTQYFGPGTRLTVL.

The chain joins TRBV18 to TRBJ1-1; D uncertain. The CDR3 runs 12 residues. V was cut by 1 base and J by 5 bases, with 5 bases left in between. Germline V lookup: CDR1 KGHSH, CDR2 LQKENI. CDR3 loop: CASSPQGTEAFF. CDR3 in DNA: TGTGCCAGCTCACCACAGGGAACTGAAGCTTTCTTT.

The chain joins TRBV30 to TRBJ2-3; 7 bases line up with TRBD2. CDR1 and CDR2 (germline): GTSNPN, SVGIG (reference sequence). The CDR3 covers 14 residues. V trimming: 3 bases; J trimming: 0 bases; junction bases outside the gene matches: 3. The CDR3 sequence is CAWRGGVSTDTQYF. CDR3 nucleotides: TGTGCCTGGAGGGGAGGGGTGAGCACAGATACGCAGTATTTT.

The chain employs TRBV11-3 and TRBJ2-1; either TRBD1 or TRBD2 may fit D (5 bases each). Germline V CDR1 and CDR2: SGHNT, YENEEA. The length of the CDR3 is 15 residues. The ends were cut back, 4 bases at V and 3 bases at J, with 13 bases in the middle. The CDR3 sequence is CASSSRDGLYNEQFF. In DNA, the CDR3 is TGTGCCAGCAGCTCACGGGACGGTCTCTACAATGAGCAGTTCTTC.

This chain uses TRBV13 with TRBJ2-5, with 14 bases identical to TRBD2. Per the germline V gene, CDR1 is PRHDT and CDR2 is FYEKMQ (reference sequence). V was pared by 0 bases and J by 2 bases, with 5 bases of the junction left unmatched. The CDR3 length is 18 residues. The CDR3 coding sequence is TGTGCCAGCAGCTTAGGAGGGGGACTAGCGGGAGCTCAAGAGACCCAGTACTTC. Residues: CASSLGGGLAGAQETQYF.

This sequence joins TRBV18 and TRBJ1-2, with 9 bases that match TRBD1. V lost 0 bases to trimming and J lost 2 bases; unmatched junction nucleotides: 1. Germline CDR1 KGHSH, CDR2 LQKENI. The CDR3 length is 15 residues. CDR3 sequence (DNA): TGTGCCAGCTCACCACCGGGACAGGGAAACTATGGCTACACCTTC. Protein: CASSPPGQGNYGYTF. Full variable domain (remainder filled in from reference TRBV18 and TRBJ1-2): NAGVMQNPRHLVRRRGQEARLRCSPMKGHSHVYWYRQLPEEGLKFMVYLQKENIIDESGMPKERFSAEFPKEGPSILRIQQVVRGDSAAYFCASSPPGQGNYGYTFGSGTRLTVV.

This clone is medium-sized by share. This chain joins TRBV5-6 and TRBJ1-2, with 9 bases aligning to TRBD1. This CDR3 comprises 15 residues. J gave up 0 bases and V 4 bases, and 4 bases lay outside the gene matches. The germline V gene encodes CDR1 SGHDT and CDR2 YYEEEE. The CDR3 region has the DNA TGTGCCAGCAGCAGCCGGGACAGGGCTAACTATGGCTACACCTTC. Its translation is CASSSRDRANYGYTF.

The chain is built from TRBV7-2 and TRBJ2-1, with D tentatively TRBD2 (5 bases). CDR3 size: 15 residues. Trimming removed 3 bases from V and 5 bases from J, with 14 bases in between. Germline-derived CDR1 and CDR2 are SGHTA and FQGNSA. In nucleotides, the CDR3 is TGTGCCAGCAGCTTGATTAACGGGATGAACAATGAGCAGTTCTTC. Residues: CASSLINGMNNEQFF.

The chain joins TRBV9 to TRBJ2-2; no clear D. V gave up 2 bases and J gave up 4 bases, with 9 bases separating them. CDR1 and CDR2 (germline): SGDLS, YYNGEE. The CDR3 covers 14 residues. This CDR3 is CASSVLLGTGELFF. CDR3 sequence (DNA): TGTGCCAGCAGCGTGCTTCTGGGCACCGGGGAGCTGTTTTTT.

This chain connects TRBV11-2 to TRBJ1-1, with D perhaps TRBD1 (5 bases). The CDR3 contains 14 residues. V was cut by 3 bases and J by 2 bases, with 10 bases left in between. Germline loops: CDR1 SGHAT, CDR2 FQNNGV. CDR3 bases: TGTGCCAGCAGCTTCCTCGGGGGAAACACTGAAGCTTTCTTT. This encodes CASSFLGGNTEAFF.

The CDR3 reads CASSLEGAGGENEKLFF. Written as DNA, the CDR3 is TGTGCCAGCAGCTTAGAAGGGGCAGGGGGTGAAAATGAAAAACTGTTTTTT. The chain links TRBV7-6 to TRBJ1-4; 7 bases are shared with TRBD1. The J segment lost 5 bases and the V segment lost 1 base, leaving 10 bases of the junction unmatched. CDR1 and CDR2 (germline): SGHVS, FNYEAQ. This CDR3 region has 17 residues.

The chain is built from TRBV6-5 and TRBJ2-3, with 12 bases matching TRBD2. Germline loops: CDR1 MNHEY, CDR2 SVGAGI. V was pared by 4 bases and J by 6 bases, with 8 bases of the junction left unmatched. This CDR3 is built from 16 residues. The CDR3: CASSLSLAGGADTQYF. The CDR3 DNA reads TGTGCCAGCAGTTTGTCTCTAGCGGGAGGGGCGGATACGCAGTATTTT.

The chain is built from TRBV7-6 and TRBJ2-1; 9 bases match TRBD2. The J segment lost 8 bases and the V segment lost 1 base, leaving 9 bases of the junction unmatched. Germline values: CDR1 SGHVS, CDR2 FNYEAQ. CDR3 length: 16 amino acids. CDR3 nucleotide sequence: TGTGCCAGCAGCTTAGGGGGCGGGAGGGCCTTAGATGAGCAGTTCTTC. Protein product: CASSLGGGRALDEQFF.

The chain joins TRBV10-3 to TRBJ2-1, with 7 bases that match TRBD1. Germline V gene lookup returns CDR1 ENHRY and CDR2 SYGVKD. This CDR3 region has 12 residues. J gave up 9 bases and V 6 bases, and 5 bases lay outside the gene matches. The CDR3, as DNA: TGTGCCATCAGGACTCAGGGGGTTGAGCAGTTCTTC. This encodes CAIRTQGVEQFF.

This clone was counted once. The genes are TRBV28 and TRBJ1-3; no clear D. The CDR3 contains 14 residues. V shed 2 bases and J shed 8 bases, with 13 bases lying between them. Germline CDR1 is MDHEN and CDR2 is SYDVKM. The CDR3 loop is CASSLRGPSYTIYF. The DNA for the CDR3 is TGTGCCAGCAGTTTACGGGGTCCCAGTTACACCATATATTTT. The variable domain in full, completed from reference TRBV28 and TRBJ1-3, reads DVKVTQSSRYLVKRTGEKVFLECVQDMDHENMFWYRQDPGLGLRLIYFSYDVKMKEKGDIPEGYSVSREKKERFSLILESASTNQTSMYLCASSLRGPSYTIYFGEGSWLTVV.

In this sample, this clone turned up a few times. In DNA, the CDR3 is TGTGCCAGCAGCTTTGGACTTGGGAACACCGGGGAGCTGTTTTTT. Amino acids: CASSFGLGNTGELFF. The V gene is TRBV5-6, the J gene TRBJ2-2; possibly TRBD2 for D (5 bases). The V end lost 2 bases, the J end lost 1 base, and 9 bases lay between the germline ends. The CDR3 runs to 15 residues. The germline gives CDR1 SGHDT, CDR2 YYEEEE.

The sample holds one count of this clone. V is TRBV15 and J is TRBJ2-7; 8 nucleotides match TRBD2. V dropped 0 bases and J dropped 6; count of bases not matched to a gene: 10. Germline V gene data show CDR1 as LNHNV and CDR2 as YYDKDF (reference sequence). This CDR3 contains 16 residues. This CDR3 reads CATSRDQLAGGSEQYF. The CDR3 coding sequence is TGTGCCACCAGCAGAGATCAATTGGCGGGAGGTTCCGAGCAGTACTTC.